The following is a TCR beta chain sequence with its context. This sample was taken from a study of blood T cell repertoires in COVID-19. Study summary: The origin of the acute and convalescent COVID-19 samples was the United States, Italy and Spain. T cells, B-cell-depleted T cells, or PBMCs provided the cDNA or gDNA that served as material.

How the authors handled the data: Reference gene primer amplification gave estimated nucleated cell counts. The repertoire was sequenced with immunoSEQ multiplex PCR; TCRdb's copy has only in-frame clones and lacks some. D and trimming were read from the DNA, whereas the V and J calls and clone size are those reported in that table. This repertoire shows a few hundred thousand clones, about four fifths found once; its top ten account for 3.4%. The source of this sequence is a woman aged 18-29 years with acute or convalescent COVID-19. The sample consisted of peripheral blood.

The CDR3 region has the DNA TGCAGCGTGGCGGGGTATGAAGACTATGGCTACACCTTC. This translates into CSVAGYEDYGYTF. The chain employs TRBV29-1 and TRBJ1-2; D uncertain. The V end was cut by 6 bases, the J end by 3 bases, with 14 bases between. Germline CDR1 SQVTM, CDR2 ANQGSEA. CDR3 length equals 13 residues.